The source of this TCR beta chain is a study of T cell repertoires in cytomegalovirus infection. Study as a whole: The study used recently identified HLA-C-restricted and well-studied HLA-B-restricted CMV epitopes. Public TCR beta signature analysis indicated the presence of both CMV infection and matching HLA type.

The germline V gene has CDR1 SGHTA and CDR2 FQGNSA. CDR3 length: 14 amino acids. V gave up 0 bases and J gave up 8 bases, with 10 bases separating them. Study outcomes and limitations: Within the response measured ex vivo, HLA-C-restricted CMV-specific TCR beta clonotypes were dominant. Individuals carrying CMV plus the relevant HLA were identified by cumulative frequency of public TCR beta families.

TCRdb re-called the reads through MiXCR, storing one row per CDR3 protein. The repertoire consists of around 95,000 distinct CDR3 sequences, with approximately 32% occurring once and the leading ten covering 71%. As regards this clonotype: What it recognizes is unknown.

The chain uses TRBV7-2 and TRBJ2-2; D possibly corresponds to TRBD1 (6 bases). The sample consisted of CD8+ T cells from cultured PBMCs, taken from culture after CMV antigen stimulation. The sequence was collected from a human donor in good health (CMV status not recorded). Some clones in this sample may be carry-over from other donors' samples. CDR3 amino acids: CASSLATGPGELFF. DNA for the CDR3: TGTGCCAGCAGCTTAGCAACAGGGCCGGGGGAGCTGTTTTTT.